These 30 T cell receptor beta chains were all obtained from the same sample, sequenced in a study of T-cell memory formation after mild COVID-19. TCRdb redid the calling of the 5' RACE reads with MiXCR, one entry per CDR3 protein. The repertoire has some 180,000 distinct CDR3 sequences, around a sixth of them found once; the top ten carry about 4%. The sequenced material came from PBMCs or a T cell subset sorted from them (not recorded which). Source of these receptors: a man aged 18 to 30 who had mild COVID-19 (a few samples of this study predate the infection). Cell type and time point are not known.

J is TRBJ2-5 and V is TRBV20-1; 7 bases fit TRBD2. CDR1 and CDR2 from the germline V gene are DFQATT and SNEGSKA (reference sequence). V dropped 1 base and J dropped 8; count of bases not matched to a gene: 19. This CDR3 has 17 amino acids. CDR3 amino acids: CSARVGYRTRVSITQYF. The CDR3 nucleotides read TGCAGTGCTAGAGTGGGATATAGGACTAGAGTATCGATTACCCAGTACTTC.

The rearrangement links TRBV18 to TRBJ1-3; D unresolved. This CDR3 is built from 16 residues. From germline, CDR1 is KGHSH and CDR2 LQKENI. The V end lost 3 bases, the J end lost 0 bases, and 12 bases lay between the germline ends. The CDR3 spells CASSPVDGSSGNTIYF. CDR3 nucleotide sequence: TGTGCCAGCTCACCTGTTGACGGTAGCTCTGGAAACACCATATATTTT.

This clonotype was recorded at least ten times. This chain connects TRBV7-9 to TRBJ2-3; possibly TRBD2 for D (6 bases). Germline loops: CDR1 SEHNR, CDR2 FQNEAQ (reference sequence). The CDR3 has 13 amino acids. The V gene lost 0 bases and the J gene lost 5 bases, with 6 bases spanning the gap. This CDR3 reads CASSLAGGDTQYF. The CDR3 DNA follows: TGTGCCAGCAGCTTAGCCGGGGGAGATACGCAGTATTTT.

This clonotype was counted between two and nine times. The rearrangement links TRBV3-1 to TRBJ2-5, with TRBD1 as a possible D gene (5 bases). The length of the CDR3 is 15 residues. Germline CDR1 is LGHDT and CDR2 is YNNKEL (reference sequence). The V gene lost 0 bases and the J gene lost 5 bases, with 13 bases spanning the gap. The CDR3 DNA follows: TGTGCCAGCAGCCAAGATCCGGTGGGGCCGGAGACCCAGTACTTC. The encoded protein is CASSQDPVGPETQYF.

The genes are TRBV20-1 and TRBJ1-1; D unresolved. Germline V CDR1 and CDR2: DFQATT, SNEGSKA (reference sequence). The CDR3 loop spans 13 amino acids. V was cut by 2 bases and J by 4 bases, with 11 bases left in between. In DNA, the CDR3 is TGCAGTGCTAGACAGGAGCTTCTCACTGAAGCTTTCTTT. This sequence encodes CSARQELLTEAFF.

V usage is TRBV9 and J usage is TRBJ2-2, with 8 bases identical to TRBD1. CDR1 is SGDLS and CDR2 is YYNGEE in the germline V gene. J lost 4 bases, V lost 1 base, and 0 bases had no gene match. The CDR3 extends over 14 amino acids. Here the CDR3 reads CASSVTGGTGELFF. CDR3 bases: TGTGCCAGCAGCGTAACAGGGGGCACCGGGGAGCTGTTTTTT.

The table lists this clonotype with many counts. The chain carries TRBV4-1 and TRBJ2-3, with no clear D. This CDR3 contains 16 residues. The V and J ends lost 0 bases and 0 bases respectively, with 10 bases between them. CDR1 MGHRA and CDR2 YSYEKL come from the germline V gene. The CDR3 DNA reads TGCGCCAGCAGCCAAGAGGCAGCGCCTAGCACAGATACGCAGTATTTT. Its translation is CASSQEAAPSTDTQYF.

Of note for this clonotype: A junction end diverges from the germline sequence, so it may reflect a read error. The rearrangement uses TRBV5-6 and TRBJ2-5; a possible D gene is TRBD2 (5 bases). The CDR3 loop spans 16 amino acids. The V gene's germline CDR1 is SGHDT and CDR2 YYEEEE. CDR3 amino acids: CASSLGGRGDPETQCF. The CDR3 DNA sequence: TGTGCCAGCAGCTTGGGAGGGCGAGGCGATCCAGAGACCCAGTGCTTC.

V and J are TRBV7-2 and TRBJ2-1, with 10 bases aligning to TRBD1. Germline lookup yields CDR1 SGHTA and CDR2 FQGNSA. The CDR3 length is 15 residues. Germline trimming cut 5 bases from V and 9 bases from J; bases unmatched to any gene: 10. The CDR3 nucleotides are TGTGCCAGCAGCCGCCGGGACAGGGGTATCGGTGAGCAGTTCTTC. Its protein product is CASSRRDRGIGEQFF.

CDR3 loop: CASSEGTGLYEQYF. The CDR3 coding sequence is TGTGCCAGCAGTGAGGGGACAGGGCTCTACGAGCAGTACTTC. The chain has TRBV2 and TRBJ2-7; 9 nucleotides align to TRBD1. The germline V gene has CDR1 SNHLY and CDR2 FYNNEI. J was trimmed by 3 bases and V by 3 bases; bases with no gene match: 3. The CDR3 runs 14 residues.

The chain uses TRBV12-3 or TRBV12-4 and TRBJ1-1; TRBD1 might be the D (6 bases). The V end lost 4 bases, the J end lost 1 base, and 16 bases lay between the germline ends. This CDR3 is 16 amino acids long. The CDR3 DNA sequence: TGTGCCAGCAGTTATCCCGGGACATCCGGGAACACTGAAGCTTTCTTT. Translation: CASSYPGTSGNTEAFF.

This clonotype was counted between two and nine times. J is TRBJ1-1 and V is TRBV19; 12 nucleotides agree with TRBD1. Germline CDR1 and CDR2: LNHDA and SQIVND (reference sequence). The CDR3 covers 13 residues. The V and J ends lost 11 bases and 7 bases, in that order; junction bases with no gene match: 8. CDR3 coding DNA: TGTGCCTCCCAGGGGACAGGGGGCTTTGAAGCTTTCTTT. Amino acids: CASQGTGGFEAFF.

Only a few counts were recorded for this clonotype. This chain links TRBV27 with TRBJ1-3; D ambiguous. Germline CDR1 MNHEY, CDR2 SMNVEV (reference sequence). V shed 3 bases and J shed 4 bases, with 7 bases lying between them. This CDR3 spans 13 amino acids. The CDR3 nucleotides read TGTGCCAGCAGTTTGGCCAGCGGAAACACCATATATTTT. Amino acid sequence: CASSLASGNTIYF.

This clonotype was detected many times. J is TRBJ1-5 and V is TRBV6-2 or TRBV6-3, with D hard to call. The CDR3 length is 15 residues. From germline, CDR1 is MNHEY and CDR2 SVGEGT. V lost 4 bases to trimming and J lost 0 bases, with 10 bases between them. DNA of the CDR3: TGTGCCAGCAGTTCAATTTCTTATAGCAATCAGCCCCAGCATTTT. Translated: CASSSISYSNQPQHF.

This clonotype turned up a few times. Here the CDR3 DNA reads TGTGCCAGCTTGACCCAGTGGACAGGGCGTTCACCCCTCCACTTT. This encodes CASLTQWTGRSPLHF. The V gene is TRBV2, the J gene TRBJ1-6; 8 bases align to TRBD1. CDR3 length: 15 residues. V dropped 8 bases and J dropped 9; count of bases not matched to a gene: 12. Germline assignment: CDR1 SNHLY and CDR2 FYNNEI.

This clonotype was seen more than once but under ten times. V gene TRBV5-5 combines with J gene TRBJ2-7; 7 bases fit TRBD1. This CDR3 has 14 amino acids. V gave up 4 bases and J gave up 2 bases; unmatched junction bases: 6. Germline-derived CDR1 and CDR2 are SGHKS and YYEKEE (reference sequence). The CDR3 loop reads CASSSNTGAYEQYF. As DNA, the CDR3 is TGTGCCAGCAGCAGTAACACAGGGGCCTACGAGCAGTACTTC.

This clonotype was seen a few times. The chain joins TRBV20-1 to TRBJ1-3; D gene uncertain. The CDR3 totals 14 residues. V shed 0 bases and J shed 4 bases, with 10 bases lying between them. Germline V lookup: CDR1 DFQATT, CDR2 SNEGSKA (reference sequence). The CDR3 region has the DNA TGCAGTGCTAGAGAAAGGACGGTGGGAAACACCATATATTTT. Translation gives CSARERTVGNTIYF.

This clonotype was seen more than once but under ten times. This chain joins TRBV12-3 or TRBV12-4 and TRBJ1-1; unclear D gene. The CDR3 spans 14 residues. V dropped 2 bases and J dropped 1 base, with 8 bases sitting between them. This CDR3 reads CASSLWQTNTEAFF. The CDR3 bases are TGTGCCAGCAGTTTATGGCAGACGAACACTGAAGCTTTCTTT.

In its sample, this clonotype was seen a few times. The CDR3 spells CASSFPGRPAFF. The CDR3 bases are TGTGCCAGCAGTTTCCCCGGGAGGCCCGCTTTCTTT. This sequence joins TRBV27 and TRBJ1-1, with no clear D. The V end was cut by 3 bases, the J end by 11 bases, with 13 bases between. There are 12 residues in the CDR3. The germline V gene has CDR1 MNHEY and CDR2 SMNVEV (reference sequence).

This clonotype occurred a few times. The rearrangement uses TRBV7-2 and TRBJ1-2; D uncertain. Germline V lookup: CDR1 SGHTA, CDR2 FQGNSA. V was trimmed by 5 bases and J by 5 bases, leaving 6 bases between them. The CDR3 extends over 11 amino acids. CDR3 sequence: CASSAQYGYTF. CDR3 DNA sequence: TGTGCCAGCAGCGCACAATATGGCTACACCTTC. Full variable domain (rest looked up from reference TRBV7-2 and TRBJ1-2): GAGVSQSPSNKVTEKGKDVELRCDPISGHTALYWYRQSLGQGLEFLIYFQGNSAPDKSGLPSDRFSAERTGGSVSTLTIQRTQQEDSAVYLCASSAQYGYTFGSGTRLTVV.

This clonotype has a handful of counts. CDR3: CASSYGAGVGTEAFF. The CDR3 region has the DNA TGTGCCAGCAGTTACGGGGCGGGAGTGGGCACTGAAGCTTTCTTT. The chain is built from TRBV6-5 and TRBJ1-1; maybe TRBD1 (5 bases). There are 15 residues in the CDR3. CDR1 is MNHEY and CDR2 is SVGAGI in the germline V gene. Between the trimmed V and J ends, which lost 2 bases and 4 bases, there was a span of 14 bases.

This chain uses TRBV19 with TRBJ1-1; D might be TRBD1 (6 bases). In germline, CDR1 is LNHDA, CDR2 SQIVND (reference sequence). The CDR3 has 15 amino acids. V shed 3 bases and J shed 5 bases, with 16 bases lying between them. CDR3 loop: CASSIAARGGTEAFF. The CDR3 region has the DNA TGTGCCAGTAGTATCGCAGCCAGGGGCGGAACTGAAGCTTTCTTT.

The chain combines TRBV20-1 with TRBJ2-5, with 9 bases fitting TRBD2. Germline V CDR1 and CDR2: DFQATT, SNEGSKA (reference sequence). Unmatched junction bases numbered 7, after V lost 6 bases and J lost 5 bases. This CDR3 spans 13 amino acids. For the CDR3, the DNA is TGCAGTGCGACCGGGACTAGCAGCGAGACCCAGTACTTC. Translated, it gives CSATGTSSETQYF.

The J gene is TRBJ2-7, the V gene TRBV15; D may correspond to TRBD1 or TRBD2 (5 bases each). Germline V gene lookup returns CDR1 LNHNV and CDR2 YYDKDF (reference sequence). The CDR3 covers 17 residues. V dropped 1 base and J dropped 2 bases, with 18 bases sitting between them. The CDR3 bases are TGTGCCACCAGCAGAGTCCGGCTGAGGGGCCCAACCTACGAGCAGTACTTC. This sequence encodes CATSRVRLRGPTYEQYF.

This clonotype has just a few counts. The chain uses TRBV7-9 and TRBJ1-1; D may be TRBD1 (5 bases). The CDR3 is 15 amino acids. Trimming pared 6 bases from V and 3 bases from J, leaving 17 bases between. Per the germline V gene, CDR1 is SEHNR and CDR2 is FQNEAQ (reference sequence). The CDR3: CASSIVGGTDTEAFF. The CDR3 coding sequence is TGTGCCAGCAGTATCGTTGGGGGTACGGACACTGAAGCTTTCTTT. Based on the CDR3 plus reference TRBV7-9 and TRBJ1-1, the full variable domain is DTGVSQNPRHKITKRGQNVTFRCDPISEHNRLYWYRQTLGQGPEFLTYFQNEAQLEKSRLLSDRFSAERPKGSFSTLEIQRTEQGDSAMYLCASSIVGGTDTEAFFGQGTRLTVV.

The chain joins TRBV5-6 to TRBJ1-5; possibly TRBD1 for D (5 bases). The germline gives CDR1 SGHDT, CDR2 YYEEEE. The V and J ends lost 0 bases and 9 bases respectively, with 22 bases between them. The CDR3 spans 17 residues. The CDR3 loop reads CASSLARIRGPRRPQHF. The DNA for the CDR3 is TGTGCCAGCAGCTTGGCCAGGATTCGGGGCCCGAGGAGGCCCCAGCATTTT.

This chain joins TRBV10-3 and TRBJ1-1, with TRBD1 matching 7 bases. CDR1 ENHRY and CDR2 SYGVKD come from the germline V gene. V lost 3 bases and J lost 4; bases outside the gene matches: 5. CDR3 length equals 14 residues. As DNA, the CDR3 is TGTGCCATCAGTGAAGGAGGGGGCATCACTGAAGCTTTCTTT. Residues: CAISEGGGITEAFF.

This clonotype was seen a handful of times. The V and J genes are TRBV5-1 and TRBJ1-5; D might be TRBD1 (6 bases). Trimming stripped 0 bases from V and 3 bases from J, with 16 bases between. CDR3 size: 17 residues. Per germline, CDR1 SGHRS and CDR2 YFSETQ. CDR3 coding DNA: TGCGCCAGCAGCTTGGGAGCGGGGGCTCCTTCCAATCAGCCCCAGCATTTT. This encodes CASSLGAGAPSNQPQHF.

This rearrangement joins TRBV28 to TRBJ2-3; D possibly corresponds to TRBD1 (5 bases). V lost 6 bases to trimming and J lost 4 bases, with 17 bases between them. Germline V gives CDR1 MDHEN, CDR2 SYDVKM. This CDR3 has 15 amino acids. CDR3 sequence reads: CASRTPGFFADTQYF. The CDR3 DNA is TGTGCCAGCAGGACGCCAGGGTTTTTCGCAGATACGCAGTATTTT.

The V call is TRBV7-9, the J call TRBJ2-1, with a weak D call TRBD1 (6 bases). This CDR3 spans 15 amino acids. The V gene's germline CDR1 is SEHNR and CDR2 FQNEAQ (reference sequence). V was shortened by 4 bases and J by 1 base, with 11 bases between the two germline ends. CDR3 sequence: CASSSLQGSYNEQFF. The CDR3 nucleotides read TGTGCCAGCAGCTCCTTACAGGGTTCCTACAATGAGCAGTTCTTC.